This T cell receptor (beta chain) stems from a study of T cell responses to AZD1222 COVID-19 vaccine. Assay used: immunoSEQ multiplex PCR; TCRdb lists only in-frame clones, some missing. There are 140,000 to 150,000 clones in the sample; about 93% occur only once, and 2.8% lies in the top ten. For this clone: The antigen is unknown.

Notes on the study in general: CD4 TCRs covered the whole spike, strongest at regions 160-218 and 743-854. Among those given AZD1222, only six were seropositive at baseline. Females made up more of the donors, who were largely white British, and clonal diversity may have come out too low. Unmutated regions of variants are reportedly targeted by nearly half of spike-specific TCRs.

V was shortened by 0 bases and J by 9 bases, with 7 bases between the two germline ends. CDR3 size: 13 residues. The V gene's germline CDR1 is SGHRS and CDR2 YFSETQ. Sample: peripheral blood, taken on day 0 of MenACWY control vaccination. The chain carries TRBV5-1 and TRBJ1-6; D possibly corresponds to TRBD1 (5 bases). This sequence originates from an adult in good health. CDR3 DNA: TGCGCCAGCAGCTTGGGGGACCGTTCACCCCTCCACTTT. It encodes CASSLGDRSPLHF.